These 14 T cell receptor beta chains share one sample of origin, sequenced in a study of OX40 agonist ivuxolimab in advanced cancers. Sequencing used immunoSEQ multiplex PCR; TCRdb keeps in-frame clones, though not all of them. Of about 59,000 clones in the sample, around 85% were seen once. This specimen was CD4+ or CD8+ T cells sorted from blood, taken in a trial of the OX40 agonist ivuxolimab. The receptor set was obtained from an adult with an advanced solid tumor such as melanoma, head and neck, liver or kidney cancer.

This chain joins TRBV18 and TRBJ2-3; D gene uncertain. The CDR3 spans 16 residues. Trimming left V 2 bases short and J 1 base short, with 13 bases between. CDR1 is KGHSH, CDR2 LQKENI, per germline. CDR3 region: CASSPGGDRGTDTQYF. CDR3 sequence (DNA): TGTGCCAGCTCACCAGGTGGGGATCGGGGCACAGATACGCAGTATTTT.

For the CDR3, the DNA is TGCAGCGTTGCCAGGAGTACCTACGAGCAGTACTTC. Translated, it gives CSVARSTYEQYF. The gene calls are TRBV29-1 and TRBJ2-7; D gene ambiguous. Per the germline V gene, CDR1 is SQVTM and CDR2 is ANQGSEA. Trimming removed 4 bases from V and 2 bases from J, with 9 bases in between. The CDR3 loop spans 12 amino acids.

The chain couples TRBV6-5 to TRBJ1-2; D unclear. CDR3 length equals 11 residues. V shed 5 bases and J shed 5 bases, with 6 bases lying between them. Germline V gene sequence: CDR1 MNHEY, CDR2 SVGAGI. CDR3 DNA: TGTGCCAGCAGTAAGGAGTATGGCTACACCTTC. Protein product: CASSKEYGYTF.

The V call is TRBV18, the J call TRBJ1-2, with 10 bases fitting TRBD1. Germline CDR1 KGHSH, CDR2 LQKENI. The CDR3 is 15 residues long. After removal of 2 bases from V and 3 bases from J, the junction contained 3 bases not matched to a gene. DNA of the CDR3: TGTGCCAGCTCACCAGCGGACAGGGGGGACTATGGCTACACCTTC. Translating gives CASSPADRGDYGYTF. The variable domain in full, completed from reference TRBV18 and TRBJ1-2, reads NAGVMQNPRHLVRRRGQEARLRCSPMKGHSHVYWYRQLPEEGLKFMVYLQKENIIDESGMPKERFSAEFPKEGPSILRIQQVVRGDSAAYFCASSPADRGDYGYTFGSGTRLTVV.

The chain is built from TRBV23-1 and TRBJ2-7; D uncertain. TRBV23-1 is labeled an ORF, and its function is uncertain. This CDR3 region has 14 residues. Trimming stripped 0 bases from V and 4 bases from J, with 10 bases between. The CDR3 nucleotides read TGCGCCAGCAGTCAATCGGCACAGTTATACGAGCAGTACTTC. This codes for CASSQSAQLYEQYF.

This chain uses TRBV5-1 with TRBJ1-1, with D possibly matching TRBD1 (5 bases). The CDR3 spans 14 residues. The V and J ends lost 1 base and 3 bases respectively, with 10 bases between them. Germline CDR1 and CDR2: SGHRS and YFSETQ. CDR3 bases: TGCGCCAGCAGCTTGCAGGGTAGGTACACTGAAGCTTTCTTT. Protein: CASSLQGRYTEAFF.

The chain recombines TRBV6-5 with TRBJ1-2; TRBD1 is a possible D gene (6 bases). V was shortened by 2 bases and J by 2 bases, with 12 bases between the two germline ends. The length of the CDR3 is 15 residues. Germline V gives CDR1 MNHEY, CDR2 SVGAGI. The CDR3 sequence is CASSYTGHSNYGYTF. In nucleotides, the CDR3 is TGTGCCAGCAGTTACACGGGACACTCCAACTATGGCTACACCTTC.

This sequence joins TRBV5-1 and TRBJ2-7; 7 bases are a match to TRBD2. Germline loops: CDR1 SGHRS, CDR2 YFSETQ. The V and J ends lost 4 bases and 2 bases, in that order; junction bases with no gene match: 18. The CDR3 is 18 amino acids. The CDR3 DNA follows: TGCGCCAGCAGCCCTCGGGTCGTGGGCGCGGGGGACCCCTACGAGCAGTACTTC. It codes for CASSPRVVGAGDPYEQYF.

The gene calls are TRBV12-5 and TRBJ1-1; D not resolved. Germline CDR1 reads LGHNT; CDR2 reads FRNRAP. The CDR3 sequence is 12 residues long. V lost 6 bases to trimming and J lost 3 bases, with 8 bases between them. The CDR3 DNA follows: TGTGCTAGTGGCCCGGAGGACACTGAAGCTTTCTTT. As protein: CASGPEDTEAFF. Using reference TRBV12-5 and TRBJ1-1 for the parts outside the CDR3, the full variable domain is DARVTQTPRHKVTEMGQEVTMRCQPILGHNTVFWYRQTMMQGLELLAYFRNRAPLDDSGMPKDRFSAEMPDATLATLKIQPSEPRDSAVYFCASGPEDTEAFFGQGTRLTVV.

The chain employs TRBV30 and TRBJ1-3; 8 bases agree with TRBD1. Germline CDR1 reads GTSNPN; CDR2 reads SVGIG (reference sequence). Losses at the gene ends were 4 bases for V and 0 bases for J; bases not matched to a gene: 5. The CDR3 has 15 residues. The CDR3: CAWTGQGSSGNTIYF. The CDR3 DNA follows: TGTGCCTGGACCGGACAGGGATCCTCTGGAAACACCATATATTTT.

This clone was detected once. This chain links TRBV14 with TRBJ2-7, with D perhaps matching TRBD1 (5 bases). Between the trimmed V and J ends, which lost 3 bases and 0 bases, there was a span of 12 bases. The CDR3 loop spans 15 amino acids. Looked up from germline, CDR1 is SGHDN and CDR2 is FVKESK. CDR3 sequence (DNA): TGTGCCAGCAGCCACAAGGGGTCTTCCTCCTACGAGCAGTACTTC. Translating it yields CASSHKGSSSYEQYF. The full variable domain, its missing parts supplied by reference TRBV14 and TRBJ2-7, is EAGVTQFPSHSVIEKGQTVTLRCDPISGHDNLYWYRRVMGKEIKFLLHFVKESKQDESGMPNNRFLAERTGGTYSTLKVQPAELEDSGVYFCASSHKGSSSYEQYFGPGTRLTVT.

The rearrangement uses TRBV7-3 and TRBJ2-7; 10 bases match TRBD1. CDR1 and CDR2 from the germline V gene are SGHTA and FQGTGA. The length of the CDR3 is 15 residues. The V gene end was trimmed by 4 bases and the J gene end by 7 bases; junction bases not matched to a gene: 10. The CDR3 DNA follows: TGTGCCAGCAGCTCGGGACAGGGGATCCCACGGGAGCAGTACTTC. It translates to CASSSGQGIPREQYF.

The rearrangement links TRBV19 to TRBJ1-1; 11 bases align to TRBD1. CDR3 length equals 17 residues. V gave up 4 bases and J gave up 3 bases; unmatched junction bases: 10. Germline CDR1 is LNHDA and CDR2 is SQIVND (reference sequence). The CDR3 DNA reads TGTGCCAGTAGTACAGGGACAGGGGGAAATCTTGACACTGAAGCTTTCTTT. The encoded protein is CASSTGTGGNLDTEAFF.

The rearrangement links TRBV2 to TRBJ2-2; D possibly matches TRBD1 or TRBD2 (5 bases each). This CDR3 spans 14 amino acids. In germline, CDR1 is SNHLY, CDR2 FYNNEI. Trimming shortened V by 6 bases and J by 1 base, and 9 bases separated the two germline ends. Written as DNA, the CDR3 is TGTGCCAGCAGAGGGACGGTGAACACCGGGGAGCTGTTTTTT. Amino acid sequence: CASRGTVNTGELFF.